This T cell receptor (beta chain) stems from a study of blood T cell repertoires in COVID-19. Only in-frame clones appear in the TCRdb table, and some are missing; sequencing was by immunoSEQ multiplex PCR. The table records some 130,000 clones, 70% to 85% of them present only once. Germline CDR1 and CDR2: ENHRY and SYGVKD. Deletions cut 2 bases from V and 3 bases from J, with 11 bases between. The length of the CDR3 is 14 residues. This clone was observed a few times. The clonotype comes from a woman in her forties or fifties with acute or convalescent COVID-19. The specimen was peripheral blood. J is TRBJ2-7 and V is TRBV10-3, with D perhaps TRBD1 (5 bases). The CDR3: CAISEIERGYEQYF. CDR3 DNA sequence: TGTGCCATCAGTGAGATCGAAAGGGGCTACGAGCAGTACTTC.